This T cell receptor (beta chain) derives from a study of blood T cell repertoires in COVID-19. Across the study: T cells, B-cell-depleted T cells, or PBMCs supplied cDNA or gDNA.

Trimming removed 9 bases from V and 0 bases from J, with 9 bases in between. The germline V gene has CDR1 MNHNY and CDR2 SVGAGI (reference sequence). The CDR3 is made up of 12 amino acids. The protocol was immunoSEQ multiplex PCR, while the TCRdb copy is restricted to in-frame clones and leaves out a portion. This table has about 130,000 clones, 90% appearing once. The receptor was derived from a man in his sixties with COVID-19, enrolled during active disease. V and J are TRBV6-6 and TRBJ2-7; no clear D. Sequenced material: peripheral blood. The CDR3 spells CASFSTSYEQYF. Written as DNA, the CDR3 is TGTGCCAGTTTTAGTACCTCCTACGAGCAGTACTTC.